One sample yielded the 17 T cell receptor beta chains listed below, sequenced in a study of cytomegalovirus exposure and HLA in healthy donors. Profiling relied on immunoSEQ multiplex PCR, and the TCRdb table lists in-frame clones only, not all of them. The table lists some 50,000 clones, 94% of them singletons. The sequenced material came from PBMCs. Source of these receptors: a woman aged 18-35 years in good health and CMV-seropositive.

The chain employs TRBV2 and TRBJ2-7; TRBD2 matches 13 bases. After removal of 1 base from V and 1 base from J, the junction contained 1 base not matched to a gene. This CDR3 region has 16 residues. Germline V lookup: CDR1 SNHLY, CDR2 FYNNEI. As DNA, the CDR3 is TGTGCCAGCAGTGAAGGGACTAGCGGGGGATCCTACGAGCAGTACTTC. This encodes CASSEGTSGGSYEQYF.

V is TRBV28 and J is TRBJ1-2; D gene unclear. Germline CDR1 and CDR2: MDHEN and SYDVKM. This CDR3 contains 16 residues. V was shortened by 4 bases and J by 2 bases, with 17 bases between the two germline ends. CDR3 region: CASSSHSRTGNYGYTF. DNA of the CDR3: TGTGCCAGCAGTTCCCACTCCCGGACGGGGAACTATGGCTACACCTTC.

V usage is TRBV28 and J usage is TRBJ2-5, with TRBD1 as a possible D gene (5 bases). The CDR3 totals 13 residues. The germline V gene has CDR1 MDHEN and CDR2 SYDVKM. Trimming pared 3 bases from V and 5 bases from J, leaving 10 bases between. In DNA form, the CDR3 reads TGTGCCAGCAGTTTTTACCAGGGCGAGACCCAGTACTTC. Translated: CASSFYQGETQYF. The full variable domain, in which reference TRBV28 and TRBJ2-5 provide the parts outside the CDR3, is DVKVTQSSRYLVKRTGEKVFLECVQDMDHENMFWYRQDPGLGLRLIYFSYDVKMKEKGDIPEGYSVSREKKERFSLILESASTNQTSMYLCASSFYQGETQYFGPGTRLLVL.

This chain uses TRBV5-5 with TRBJ2-7; D possibly corresponds to TRBD2 (5 bases). The CDR3 totals 16 residues. Trimming stripped 0 bases from V and 0 bases from J, with 13 bases between. Germline assignment: CDR1 SGHKS and CDR2 YYEKEE (reference sequence). CDR3 region: CASSLESGVSSYEQYF. In DNA, the CDR3 is TGTGCCAGCAGCTTGGAATCCGGGGTAAGCTCCTACGAGCAGTACTTC.

The genes are TRBV6-1 and TRBJ2-7, with 7 bases matching TRBD2. The CDR3 totals 14 residues. CDR1 is MNHNS, CDR2 SASEGT, per germline. V shed 8 bases and J 2 bases; nucleotides not matched to a gene: 9. This CDR3 is CASLVAGGTYEQYF. The CDR3 DNA reads as TGTGCCAGCCTGGTAGCGGGCGGTACCTACGAGCAGTACTTC.

The V call is TRBV27, the J call TRBJ1-6; 7 bases fit TRBD1. V lost 6 bases and J lost 8; bases outside the gene matches: 19. This CDR3 contains 18 residues. Germline V gene sequence: CDR1 MNHEY, CDR2 SMNVEV (reference sequence). The CDR3 bases are TGTGCCAGCAGGAAAATCGCGAGGGGGCGCGGCGGTGATTCACCCCTCCACTTT. This encodes CASRKIARGRGGDSPLHF.

This clone appeared a single time. The CDR3 sequence: CASSLMGLAGAEQYF. CDR3 DNA sequence: TGTGCCAGCAGCTTAATGGGACTAGCGGGAGCCGAGCAGTACTTC. This chain connects TRBV7-8 to TRBJ2-7; 14 bases match TRBD2. The V gene end was trimmed by 2 bases and the J gene end by 6 bases; junction bases not matched to a gene: 3. Germline CDR1 and CDR2: SGHVS and FQNEAQ. The CDR3 covers 15 residues.

This chain links TRBV2 with TRBJ1-2; 7 nucleotides agree with TRBD1. CDR1 is SNHLY and CDR2 is FYNNEI in the germline V gene. This CDR3 is 14 amino acids long. V lost 6 bases and J lost 4; bases outside the gene matches: 8. The chain's CDR3 is CASSRPGTAYGYTF. For the CDR3, the DNA is TGTGCCAGCAGCCGGCCCGGGACAGCCTATGGCTACACCTTC.

The rearrangement links TRBV6-5 to TRBJ2-1; D remains unclear. V dropped 7 bases and J dropped 9 bases, with 16 bases sitting between them. CDR3 length equals 13 residues. CDR1 and CDR2 (germline): MNHEY, SVGAGI. In DNA form, the CDR3 reads TGTGCCAGCACCCCCAATCTGGCGGTTGAGCAGTTCTTC. This codes for CASTPNLAVEQFF.

V and J are TRBV30 and TRBJ1-1; D is perhaps TRBD1 (5 bases). The germline V gene has CDR1 GTSNPN and CDR2 SVGIG (reference sequence). V shed 1 base and J shed 5 bases, with 17 bases lying between them. CDR3 size: 15 residues. The CDR3 protein is CAWSGTFQRGTEAFF. The CDR3 DNA reads TGTGCCTGGAGTGGAACCTTTCAAAGGGGAACTGAAGCTTTCTTT.

The chain links TRBV7-6 to TRBJ2-3; 8 bases are shared with TRBD2. Trimming at V came to 5 bases and at J to 4 bases, leaving 11 bases not matched to a gene. The CDR3 extends over 16 amino acids. The germline V gene has CDR1 SGHVS and CDR2 FNYEAQ. The CDR3 DNA is TGTGCCAGCAGCGCGTTTGGGAGCGGGAGTGCAGATACGCAGTATTTT. Protein sequence: CASSAFGSGSADTQYF.

This clone was counted only a few times. The V call is TRBV5-4, the J call TRBJ2-7; perhaps TRBD2 as D (5 bases). The CDR3 loop spans 12 amino acids. From germline, CDR1 is SGHNT and CDR2 YYREEE (reference sequence). The V end was cut by 1 base, the J end by 7 bases, with 9 bases between. CDR3 in DNA: TGTGCCAGCAGCTTGTCCTCGGGAGAGCAGTACTTC. Translating gives CASSLSSGEQYF.

This sequence joins TRBV19 and TRBJ2-1, with TRBD2 matching over 9 bases. The CDR3 totals 16 residues. CDR1 and CDR2 (germline): LNHDA, SQIVND (reference sequence). With V trimmed by 5 bases and J by 8 bases, 13 bases remained unmatched. The CDR3 region has the DNA TGTGCCAGTAGTCCCGGACTAGCGCCGGCTGGGGATGAGCAGTTCTTC. Its translation: CASSPGLAPAGDEQFF.

J is TRBJ1-2 and V is TRBV27, with D possibly matching TRBD1 (6 bases). This CDR3 is built from 17 residues. V lost 5 bases to trimming and J lost 4 bases, with 23 bases between them. Germline values: CDR1 MNHEY, CDR2 SMNVEV (reference sequence). In DNA form, the CDR3 reads TGTGCCAGCAGTCCCCGAACGGGGCCAGGGGTTATCTATGGCTACACCTTC. It yields the protein CASSPRTGPGVIYGYTF.

V usage is TRBV15 and J usage is TRBJ2-6, with TRBD1 identical over 11 bases. The CDR3 loop spans 18 amino acids. J lost 0 bases, V lost 4 bases, and 5 bases had no gene match. From germline, CDR1 is LNHNV and CDR2 YYDKDF (reference sequence). For the CDR3, the DNA is TGTGCCACCAGCACCTCGGACAGGGGGCCCTCTGGGGCCAACGTCCTGACTTTC. Translated, it gives CATSTSDRGPSGANVLTF.

The J gene is TRBJ2-7, the V gene TRBV9, with 8 nucleotides matching TRBD2. Per the germline V gene, CDR1 is SGDLS and CDR2 is YYNGEE. V trimming: 3 bases; J trimming: 3 bases; junction bases outside the gene matches: 5. This CDR3 is 14 amino acids long. DNA for the CDR3: TGTGCCAGCAGCGGAATAGCGGGGAGCTACGAGCAGTACTTC. Protein product: CASSGIAGSYEQYF.

This CDR3 reads CASIPTRGALAKNIQYF. The CDR3 bases are TGTGCCAGCATACCGACCAGGGGGGCTCTAGCCAAAAACATTCAGTACTTC. The chain has TRBV28 and TRBJ2-4; possible D gene TRBD1, 7 bases. Deletions cut 7 bases from V and 0 bases from J, with 19 bases between. The CDR3 is made up of 17 amino acids. Germline V gene data show CDR1 as MDHEN and CDR2 as SYDVKM. Full variable domain (outside the CDR3, taken from reference TRBV28 and TRBJ2-4): DVKVTQSSRYLVKRTGEKVFLECVQDMDHENMFWYRQDPGLGLRLIYFSYDVKMKEKGDIPEGYSVSREKKERFSLILESASTNQTSMYLCASIPTRGALAKNIQYFGAGTRLSVL.